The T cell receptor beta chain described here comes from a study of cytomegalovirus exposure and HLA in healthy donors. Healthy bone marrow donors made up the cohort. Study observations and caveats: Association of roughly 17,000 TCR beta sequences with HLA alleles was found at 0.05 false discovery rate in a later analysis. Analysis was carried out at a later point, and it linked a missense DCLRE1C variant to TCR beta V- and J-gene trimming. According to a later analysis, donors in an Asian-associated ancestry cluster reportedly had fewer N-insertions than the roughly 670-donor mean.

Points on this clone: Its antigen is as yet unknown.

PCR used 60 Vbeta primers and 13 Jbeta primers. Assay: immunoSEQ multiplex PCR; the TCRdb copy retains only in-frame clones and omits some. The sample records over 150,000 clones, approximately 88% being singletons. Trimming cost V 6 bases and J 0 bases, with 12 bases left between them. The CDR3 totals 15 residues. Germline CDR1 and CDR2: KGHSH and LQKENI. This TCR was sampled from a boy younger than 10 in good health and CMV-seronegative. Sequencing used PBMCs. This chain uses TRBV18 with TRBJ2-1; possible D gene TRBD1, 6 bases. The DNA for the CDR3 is TGTGCCAGCTCCCCCGACAGGAGCTCCTACAATGAGCAGTTCTTC. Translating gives CASSPDRSSYNEQFF.